This T cell receptor beta chain was recorded in a study of blood T cell repertoires in COVID-19. Trimming pared 2 bases from V and 2 bases from J, leaving 6 bases between. The CDR3 is 13 residues long. Looked up from germline, CDR1 is SGHTA and CDR2 is FQGNSA. Profiled with immunoSEQ multiplex PCR; TCRdb holds only in-frame clones, not every one. Seen here are tens of thousands of clones, 92% observed once, and the top ten hold 2% to 2.5%. The V call is TRBV7-2, the J call TRBJ2-5; D unresolved. The receptor comes from a man aged 45-65 years with active COVID-19. Sequenced input: peripheral blood. CDR3 coding DNA: TGTGCCAGCAGCTTAAGACTTCAAGAGACCCAGTACTTC. Translating gives CASSLRLQETQYF.